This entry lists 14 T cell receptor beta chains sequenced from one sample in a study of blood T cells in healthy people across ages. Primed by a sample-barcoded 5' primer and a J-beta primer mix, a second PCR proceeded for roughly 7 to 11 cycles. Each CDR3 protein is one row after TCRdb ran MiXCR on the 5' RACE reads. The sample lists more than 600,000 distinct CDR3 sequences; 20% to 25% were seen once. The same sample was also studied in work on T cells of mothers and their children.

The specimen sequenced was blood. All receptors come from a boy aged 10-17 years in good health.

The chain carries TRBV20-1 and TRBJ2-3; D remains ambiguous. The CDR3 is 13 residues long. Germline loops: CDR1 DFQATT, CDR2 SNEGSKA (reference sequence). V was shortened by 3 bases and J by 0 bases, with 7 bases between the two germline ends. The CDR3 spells CSARGFSTDTQYF. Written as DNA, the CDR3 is TGCAGTGCTAGGGGCTTTAGCACAGATACGCAGTATTTT.

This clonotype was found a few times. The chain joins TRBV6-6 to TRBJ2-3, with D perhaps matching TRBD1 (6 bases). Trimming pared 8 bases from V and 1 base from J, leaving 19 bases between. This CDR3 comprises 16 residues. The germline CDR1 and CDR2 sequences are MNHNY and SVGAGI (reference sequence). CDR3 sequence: CASRLSRDIRTDTQYF. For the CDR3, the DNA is TGTGCCAGCCGCCTCTCCCGGGACATTCGCACAGATACGCAGTATTTT.

The CDR3: CASRIGGDQPQHF. As DNA, the CDR3 is TGTGCCAGCAGGATTGGGGGAGATCAGCCCCAGCATTTT. The chain links TRBV2 to TRBJ1-5; a possible D gene is TRBD1 (5 bases). The V end was cut by 6 bases, the J end by 5 bases, with 11 bases between. The CDR3 covers 13 residues. Germline-derived CDR1 and CDR2 are SNHLY and FYNNEI.

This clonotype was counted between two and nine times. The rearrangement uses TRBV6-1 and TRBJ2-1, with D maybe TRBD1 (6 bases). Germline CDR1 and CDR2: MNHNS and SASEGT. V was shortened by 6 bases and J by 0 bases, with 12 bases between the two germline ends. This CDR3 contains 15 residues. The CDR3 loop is CASRRDTGSYNEQFF. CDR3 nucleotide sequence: TGTGCCAGCAGAAGGGACACTGGCTCCTACAATGAGCAGTTCTTC.

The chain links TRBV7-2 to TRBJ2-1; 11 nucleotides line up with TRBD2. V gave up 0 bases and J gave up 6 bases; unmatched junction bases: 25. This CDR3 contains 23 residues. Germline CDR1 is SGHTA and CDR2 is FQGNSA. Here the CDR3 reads CASSLAPAAPGLAAQGSINEQFF. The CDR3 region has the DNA TGTGCCAGCAGCTTAGCCCCAGCAGCCCCGGGACTAGCGGCCCAGGGGTCCATCAATGAGCAGTTCTTC.

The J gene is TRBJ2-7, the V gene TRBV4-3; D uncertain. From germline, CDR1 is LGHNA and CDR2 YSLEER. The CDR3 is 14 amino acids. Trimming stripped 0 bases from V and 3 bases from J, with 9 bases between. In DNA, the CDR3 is TGCGCCAGCAGCCAAGATAGGGCCCTCTACGAGCAGTACTTC. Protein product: CASSQDRALYEQYF.

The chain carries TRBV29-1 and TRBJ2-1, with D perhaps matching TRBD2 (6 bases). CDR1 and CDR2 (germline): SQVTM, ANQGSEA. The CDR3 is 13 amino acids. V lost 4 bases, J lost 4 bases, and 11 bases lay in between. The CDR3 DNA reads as TGCAGCGTTGTGAAAAGCGGGTACAATGAGCAGTTCTTC. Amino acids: CSVVKSGYNEQFF.

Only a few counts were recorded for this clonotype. CDR3 nucleotide sequence: TGCAGCGTGGGGACTAGCGGGAGCTCCTACAATGAGCAGTTCTTC. Translation: CSVGTSGSSYNEQFF. The V gene is TRBV29-1, the J gene TRBJ2-1; 14 positions agree with TRBD2. There are 15 residues in the CDR3. The germline CDR1 and CDR2 sequences are SQVTM and ANQGSEA. V trimming: 6 bases; J trimming: 0 bases; junction bases outside the gene matches: 1.

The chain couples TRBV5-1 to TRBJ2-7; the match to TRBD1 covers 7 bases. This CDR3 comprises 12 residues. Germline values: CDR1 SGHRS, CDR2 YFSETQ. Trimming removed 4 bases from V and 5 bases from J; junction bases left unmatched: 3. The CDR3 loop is CASSDRVDEQYF. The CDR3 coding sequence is TGCGCCAGCAGCGACAGGGTCGACGAGCAGTACTTC.

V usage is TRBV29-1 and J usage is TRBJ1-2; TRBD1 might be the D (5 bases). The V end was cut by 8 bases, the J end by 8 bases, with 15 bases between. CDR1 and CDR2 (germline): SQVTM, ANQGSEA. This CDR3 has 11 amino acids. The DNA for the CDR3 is TGCAGCTCGAGCATGGGGGTCGGCTACACCTTC. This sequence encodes CSSSMGVGYTF.

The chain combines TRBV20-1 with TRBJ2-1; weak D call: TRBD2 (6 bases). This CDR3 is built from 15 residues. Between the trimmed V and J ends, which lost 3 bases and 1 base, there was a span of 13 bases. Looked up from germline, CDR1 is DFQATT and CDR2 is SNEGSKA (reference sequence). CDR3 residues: CSASGGETSYNEQFF. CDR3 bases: TGCAGTGCTAGTGGCGGGGAAACTTCCTACAATGAGCAGTTCTTC.

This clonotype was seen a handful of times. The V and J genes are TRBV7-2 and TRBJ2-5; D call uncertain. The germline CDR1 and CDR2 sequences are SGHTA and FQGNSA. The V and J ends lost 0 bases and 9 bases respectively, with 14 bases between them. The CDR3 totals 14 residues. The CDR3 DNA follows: TGTGCCAGCAGCTTAGCGCTTACAACTCCGTCCCAGTACTTC. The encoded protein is CASSLALTTPSQYF.

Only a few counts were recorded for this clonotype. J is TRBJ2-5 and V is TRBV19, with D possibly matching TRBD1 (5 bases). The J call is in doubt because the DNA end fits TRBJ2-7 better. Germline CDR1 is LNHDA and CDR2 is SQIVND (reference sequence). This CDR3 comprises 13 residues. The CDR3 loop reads CASSIQGSYEQYF. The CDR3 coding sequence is TGTGCCAGTAGTATTCAGGGCTCCTACGAGCAGTACTTC.

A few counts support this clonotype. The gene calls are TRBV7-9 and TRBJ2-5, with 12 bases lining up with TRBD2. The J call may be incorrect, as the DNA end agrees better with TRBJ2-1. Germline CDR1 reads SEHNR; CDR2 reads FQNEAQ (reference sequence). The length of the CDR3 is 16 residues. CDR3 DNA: TGTGCCAGCAGCCATAGGACTAGCGGGGATTACAATGAGCAGTTCTTC. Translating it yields CASSHRTSGDYNEQFF.